This T cell receptor beta chain derives from a study of T cell repertoires in aging, cancer and after chemotherapy. As for the study in general: Donors were grouped into six age bands spanning 30 or younger through 70 or older.

The V and J ends lost 2 bases and 6 bases respectively, with 12 bases between them. The CDR3 is 14 amino acids. Multiplex touch-down PCR with TRB-A/B primers amplified rearranged V-D-J TRB sequences. Via MiXCR, TCRdb re-called the multiplex PCR reads, giving one row per CDR3 protein. The repertoire holds some 19,000 distinct CDR3 sequences, with roughly 35% as singletons. The template was genomic DNA from peripheral blood, not RNA. Sequencing used blood. V is TRBV12-3 or TRBV12-4 and J is TRBJ2-3, with no clear D. This receptor was identified in a human donor with a solid tumor. CDR3 DNA sequence: TGTGCCAGCAGTTTAACTGGGTTTGCGGATACGCAGTATTTT. Amino acid sequence: CASSLTGFADTQYF.